This TCR beta chain was sequenced during a study of shared clonotypes between healthy human individuals. Germline CDR1 and CDR2: MGHDK and SYGVNS. This CDR3 is 16 amino acids long. TCRdb's table, derived via immunoSEQ multiplex PCR, lists solely in-frame clones and lacks some. Of around 980,000 clones in the sample, more than 75% were seen once. General study results and limits: Memory subsets had estimated richness that was generally smaller than that of naive subsets. Naive CD4 clonotype sharing across several donors was approximately 5%.

As regards this clone: Its specificity is not known. The junction does not match germline at one end; this may be a read error.

The sequenced sample consisted of memory CD4+ T cells from PBMCs. The subset was: CD45RA-negative fraction. V is TRBV25-1 and J is TRBJ2-7; D remains unclear. The clonotype originates from a man aged 18 to 29 in good health. Some clones in this sample may be carry-over from other donors' samples. The CDR3 here is CASSDRAQSLSDEQYF. The CDR3 DNA reads TGTGCCAGCAGTGATCGGGCACAGTCCCTCTCCGACGAGCAGTACTTC.